Below are 4 T cell receptor beta chains sequenced from a single sample in a study of blood T cell repertoires in COVID-19. Sequencing used immunoSEQ multiplex PCR; TCRdb keeps in-frame clones, though not all of them. The sample consists of 250,000 to 350,000 clones, approximately 90% of them appearing once. Sequenced input: peripheral blood. All receptors derive from a woman between 45 and 65 years old who had recovered from COVID-19.

The sample holds a few counts of this clone. V and J are TRBV6-6 and TRBJ2-7, with 10 positions matching TRBD2. CDR1 and CDR2 from the germline V gene are MNHNY and SVGAGI (reference sequence). After removal of 6 bases from V and 2 bases from J, the junction contained 4 bases not matched to a gene. The CDR3 runs 14 residues. CDR3 residues: CASRLAGETYEQYF. DNA for the CDR3: TGTGCCAGCAGGCTAGCGGGGGAGACCTACGAGCAGTACTTC.

The chain recombines TRBV27 with TRBJ2-7, with D unresolved. Germline values: CDR1 MNHEY, CDR2 SMNVEV (reference sequence). V was pared by 3 bases and J by 5 bases, with 11 bases between. The CDR3 runs to 13 residues. CDR3 sequence reads: CASSFDLGHEQYF. In nucleotides, the CDR3 is TGTGCCAGCAGTTTTGATCTAGGCCACGAGCAGTACTTC.

This clone has just one count. J is TRBJ1-4 and V is TRBV19, with unresolved D. The germline CDR1 and CDR2 sequences are LNHDA and SQIVND (reference sequence). Trimming removed 2 bases from V and 7 bases from J, with 8 bases in between. The CDR3 is 13 residues long. In DNA, the CDR3 is TGTGCCAGTAGTATACCCGGCGGTGAAAAACTGTTTTTT. This codes for CASSIPGGEKLFF.

The chain links TRBV5-6 to TRBJ2-3; 10 bases are a match to TRBD2. In germline, CDR1 is SGHDT, CDR2 YYEEEE. The CDR3 spans 14 residues. The ends lost 2 bases at V and 8 bases at J; junction bases unmatched: 5. The CDR3 sequence: CASSFTSGASTQYF. Written as DNA, the CDR3 is TGTGCCAGCAGCTTCACTAGCGGGGCGAGTACGCAGTATTTT.